This entry lists 2 T cell receptor beta chains sequenced from one sample in a study of T cell clones after liver transplantation. Sequencing used immunoSEQ multiplex PCR; TCRdb keeps in-frame clones, though not all of them. Seen here are tens of thousands of clones, about two thirds observed once, and the top ten hold around 2.8%. This specimen consisted of CD4+ T cells from blood, obtained at the approximately 16-month timepoint. These receptors came from a human patient who received a liver transplant. The graft donor may account for some of the T cells.

The CDR3 is CASRGAATDTQYF. The CDR3 DNA reads TGTGCCAGCAGGGGGGCAGCCACAGATACGCAGTATTTT. The chain has TRBV7-8 and TRBJ2-3; maybe TRBD1 (6 bases). The CDR3 covers 13 residues. The germline V gene encodes CDR1 SGHVS and CDR2 FQNEAQ. Trimming took 6 bases from V and 2 from J, leaving 9 bases between them.

This clone was counted once. The V call is TRBV27, the J call TRBJ2-1, with TRBD2 matching over 11 bases. CDR1 is MNHEY and CDR2 is SMNVEV in the germline V gene (reference sequence). There are 17 residues in the CDR3. The trim removed 2 bases at V and 4 bases at J, leaving 7 bases unmatched. The CDR3 here is CASSLRLAGGQYNEQFF. The DNA of the CDR3 is TGTGCCAGCAGTTTACGGCTAGCGGGGGGTCAGTACAATGAGCAGTTCTTC.